The clone carrying this T cell receptor beta chain came up a few times. The antigen is unknown. The PCR employed 60 Vbeta primers together with 13 Jbeta primers. Measured with immunoSEQ multiplex PCR; TCRdb has only the in-frame clones, and not every one. This table has around 130,000 clones, roughly three quarters appearing once. This record comes from a study of cytomegalovirus exposure and HLA in healthy donors. CDR1 LNHNV and CDR2 YYDKDF come from the germline V gene (reference sequence). Trimming took 0 bases from V and 7 from J, leaving 9 bases between them. The CDR3 has 14 residues. Notes on the study in general: Later on, an analysis found that several of the most significant clusters appeared to be linked to common viral pathogens, which included parvovirus B19. A missense variant in DCLRE1C was later tied to TCR beta V- and J-gene trimming.

The gene calls are TRBV15 and TRBJ2-2; D is unclear. The sample taken for sequencing was PBMCs. The TCR sequence derives from a woman aged 60 to 75 in good health and CMV-seronegative. This CDR3 is CATSRDFRVGELFF. The CDR3 bases are TGTGCCACCAGCAGAGATTTCCGAGTCGGGGAGCTGTTTTTT.